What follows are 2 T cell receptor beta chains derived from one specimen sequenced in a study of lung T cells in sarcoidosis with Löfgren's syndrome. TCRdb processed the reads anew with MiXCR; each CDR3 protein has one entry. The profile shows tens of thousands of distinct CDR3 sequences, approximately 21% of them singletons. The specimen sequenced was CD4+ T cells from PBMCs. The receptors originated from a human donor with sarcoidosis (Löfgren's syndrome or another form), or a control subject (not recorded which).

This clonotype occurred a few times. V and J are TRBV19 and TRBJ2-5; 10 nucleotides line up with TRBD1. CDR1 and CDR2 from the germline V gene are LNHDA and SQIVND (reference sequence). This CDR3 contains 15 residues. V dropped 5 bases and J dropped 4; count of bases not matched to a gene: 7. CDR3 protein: CASSSLTGGLETQYF. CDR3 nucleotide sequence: TGTGCCAGTAGTTCGTTGACAGGGGGCTTAGAGACCCAGTACTTC.

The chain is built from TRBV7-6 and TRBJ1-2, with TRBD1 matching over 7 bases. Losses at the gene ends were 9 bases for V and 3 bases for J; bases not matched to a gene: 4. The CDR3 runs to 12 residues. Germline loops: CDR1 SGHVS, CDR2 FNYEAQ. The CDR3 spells CARGDRYYGYTF. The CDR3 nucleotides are TGTGCCAGGGGGGACAGATACTATGGCTACACCTTC.